The next 4 T cell receptor beta chains were all read from a single sample in a study of blood T cell repertoires in COVID-19. Data came from immunoSEQ multiplex PCR; TCRdb stores just in-frame clones and leaves some out. This sample has some 160,000 clones, with roughly 80% found just once. The sample was peripheral blood. The receptors derive from a woman older than 75 with acute or convalescent COVID-19.

V is TRBV19 and J is TRBJ2-7, with TRBD2 identical over 9 bases. Germline CDR1 is LNHDA and CDR2 is SQIVND (reference sequence). V lost 8 bases and J lost 1; bases outside the gene matches: 9. The CDR3 is 15 residues long. The CDR3 sequence: CASEASGIESYEQYF. The CDR3 nucleotides read TGTGCCAGTGAGGCTAGCGGGATCGAATCCTACGAGCAGTACTTC.

The sample holds a few counts of this clone. The J gene is TRBJ1-2, the V gene TRBV30, with unresolved D. This CDR3 is built from 15 residues. Germline V gene sequence: CDR1 GTSNPN, CDR2 SVGIG (reference sequence). V was shortened by 0 bases and J by 2 bases, with 13 bases between the two germline ends. CDR3 in DNA: TGTGCCTGGAGTGTTTGGAGGGTAGCGAACTATGGCTACACCTTC. This codes for CAWSVWRVANYGYTF.

The chain joins TRBV5-1 to TRBJ2-7; TRBD2 aligns across 7 bases. V lost 3 bases and J lost 2; bases outside the gene matches: 5. Germline loops: CDR1 SGHRS, CDR2 YFSETQ. CDR3 size: 14 residues. For the CDR3, the DNA is TGCGCCAGCAGCTCGGGGGGTAACACCTACGAGCAGTACTTC. This encodes CASSSGGNTYEQYF.

The table lists this clone with a few counts. V is TRBV5-1 and J is TRBJ1-3, with D possibly matching TRBD1 (6 bases). The germline gives CDR1 SGHRS, CDR2 YFSETQ. With 1 base removed from V and 0 bases from J, the gap between germline ends came to 8 bases. This CDR3 is built from 15 residues. The CDR3 protein is CASSLTGTSGNTIYF. The DNA for the CDR3 is TGCGCCAGCAGCTTGACAGGGACCTCTGGAAACACCATATATTTT.